A single TCR beta chain is shown here with its context. Seattle enrolled patients during active infection and tracked them longitudinally. The sample comes from a study of blood T cell repertoires in COVID-19. Study details: PBMCs, B-cell-depleted T cells, or T cells provided the cDNA or gDNA that made up the material.

In the study's own analysis: Amplifying reference gene primers gave estimates of nucleated cell counts. The data were produced by immunoSEQ multiplex PCR, yet TCRdb's version contains in-frame clones alone and is incomplete. V, J and clone size reflect that table, while D and trimming were determined from the DNA. The sample has about 210,000 clones; 84% are singletons. The germline CDR1 and CDR2 sequences are SGHAT and FQNNGV. V shed 5 bases and J 1 base; nucleotides not matched to a gene: 4. This CDR3 spans 15 amino acids. This chain joins TRBV11-2 and TRBJ2-5; TRBD2 agrees at 10 bases. Sequenced sample: peripheral blood. This sequence was found in a woman older than 75 with COVID-19, enrolled during active disease. The CDR3 protein is CASSPTSGAQETQYF. In DNA, the CDR3 is TGTGCCAGCAGCCCAACTAGCGGGGCCCAAGAGACCCAGTACTTC.